Listed below are T cell receptor beta chains from one sample, sequenced in a study of cytomegalovirus exposure and HLA in healthy donors. Method: immunoSEQ multiplex PCR; TCRdb's copy keeps in-frame clones and lacks some. Counted here are 250,000 to 400,000 clones, around 90% occurring once; the ten biggest clones make up about 1%. The sample taken for sequencing was PBMCs. All receptors derive from a woman in her thirties in good health and CMV-seropositive. CDR3s include the opening cysteine and the closing phenylalanine or tryptophan. The D gene is left open where the match is weak. The size of a clone is reported for some rows only, either as once, few or many, or as a class for expanded clones.

TRBV7-9	15	.	.	TRBJ1-6	TGTGCCAGCACCAAAGCGGGGGTAGGTAGTTCACCCCTCCACTTT	CASTKAGVGSSPLHF
TRBV7-3	14	.	.	TRBJ2-3	TGTGCCAGCAGCTTAGGGACGGGAACAGATACGCAGTATTTT	CASSLGTGTDTQYF
TRBV7-8	17	.	.	TRBJ1-3	TGTGCCAGCAGCTTAGAAGTCTGGGGATCTTCTGGAAACACCATATATTTT	CASSLEVWGSSGNTIYF
TRBV13	14	.	.	TRBJ1-2	TGTGCCAGCAGCCCAACAGGGAGGAGAGATGGCTACACCTTC	CASSPTGRRDGYTF
TRBV5-6	12	.	.	TRBJ1-1	TGTGCCAGCAGTGCGGCCGGGTGGAAAGGGTTCTTT	CASSAAGWKGFF
TRBV4-1	13	few	.	TRBJ2-5	TGCGCCAGCAGCCAAGCACTGGCAGAGACCCAGTACTTC	CASSQALAETQYF
TRBV10-1	15	.	TRBD2	TRBJ2-4	TGCGCCAGCAGATTCGGCGGGGGGGCCGCAAACATTCAGTACTTC	CASRFGGGAANIQYF
TRBV28	18	.	.	TRBJ2-5	TGTGCCAGCAGTCCCCCACTATCGACAGGGGAGGGCGGGGAGACCCAGTACTTC	CASSPPLSTGEGGETQYF
TRBV6-4	16	many	TRBD2	TRBJ2-7	TGTGCCAGCAGTAAGACTAGCGGGGCTGGGTCCTACGAGCAGTACTTC	CASSKTSGAGSYEQYF
TRBV7-8	13	.	.	TRBJ1-5	TGTGCCAGCAGCCCGCGGGTTTATCAGCCCCAGCATTTT	CASSPRVYQPQHF
TRBV14	13	.	.	TRBJ1-2	TGTGCCAGCAGCCAATCCTACAACTATGGCTACACCTTC	CASSQSYNYGYTF
TRBV2	11	.	TRBD1	TRBJ2-1	TGTGCCGGACAGGGGACCTATGAGCAGTTCTTC	CAGQGTYEQFF
TRBV7-9	14	.	TRBD2	TRBJ2-1	TGTGCCAGCAGCTTGCTAGCGGGGCACAATGAGCAGTTCTTC	CASSLLAGHNEQFF
TRBV6-9	16	.	.	TRBJ2-7	TGTGCCAGCAGTGCTTCAGGGGGGAATTCCCCCTACGAGCAGTACTTC	CASSASGGNSPYEQYF
TRBV5-8	16	.	TRBD1	TRBJ1-1	TGTGCCAGCAGCTCCGGACAGGGTCGTATGAACACTGAAGCTTTCTTT	CASSSGQGRMNTEAFF
TRBV10-1	12	.	TRBD1	TRBJ2-7	TGCGCCCGGCAGGGGGCGCGGTACGAGCAGTACTTC	CARQGARYEQYF
TRBV28	13	.	.	TRBJ1-5	TGTGCCAGCAGAGCGTCAGTGAATCAGCCCCAGCATTTT	CASRASVNQPQHF
TRBV6-1	15	.	TRBD1	TRBJ1-5	TGTGCCAGCAGCGGAGGGGCAGGGGGTCGACAGCCCCAGCATTTT	CASSGGAGGRQPQHF
TRBV5-4	14	.	.	TRBJ2-1	TGTGCCAGCAGCTCCCTTAGGGCTAACAATGAGCAGTTCTTC	CASSSLRANNEQFF
TRBV4-3	15	.	TRBD2	TRBJ2-2	TGCGCCAGCAGCCTGAGCGGGAAGAACACCGGGGAGCTGTTTTTT	CASSLSGKNTGELFF
TRBV2	12	once	TRBD1	TRBJ1-1	TGTGCCAGCAGTTCGGACAGGGGTGAAGCTTTCTTT	CASSSDRGEAFF
TRBV7-2	10	.	.	TRBJ2-7	TGTGCCACCGCCGTGCCCGAGCAGTACTTC	CATAVPEQYF
TRBV27	15	once	TRBD2	TRBJ2-2	TGTGCCAGCAGTTTACTAGCGGGTAGTCACGGGGAGCTGTTTTTT	CASSLLAGSHGELFF
TRBV6-5	15	.	TRBD1	TRBJ2-3	TGTGCCAGCAGGTTTGACAGGGGGGCACGAGATACGCAGTATTTT	CASRFDRGARDTQYF
TRBV29-1	15	.	.	TRBJ2-2	TGCAGCGTTGAAGGAGGCGGGATCAACACCGGGGAGCTGTTTTTT	CSVEGGGINTGELFF
TRBV5-1	16	.	TRBD2	TRBJ2-1	TGCGCCAGCCCTCGGATCCTAGCGGGGGACTACAATGAGCAGTTCTTC	CASPRILAGDYNEQFF